This TCR beta chain was observed in a study of shared clonotypes between healthy human individuals (dated by TCRdb to about 2020). Regarding the study in general: The cohort included a few men and two women between 18 and 49 years of age. To estimate repertoire size and how much clonotypes are shared between individuals, the study performed deep sequencing of blood TCR repertoires from a few healthy adults. Different laboratories and diverse techniques were used to prepare libraries and sequence TCR repertoires, to increase sequencing depth and limit assay-specific biases. Per donor, three plates each were used for CD4 naive and CD4 memory, two for CD8 naive, and one for CD8 memory. Leukapheresis yielded between about 0.8 and 9.5 billion PBMCs per donor.

The donors were healthy, HIV-negative adults who had no recently reported acute infections or vaccinations. Every donor was a Caucasian adult residing in Nashville, Tennessee, USA. CD8 memory samples were composed of magnetically selected CD45RO+ cells combined with CCR7-negative CD45RA+ effector memory (TemRA) cells. After blood collection by leukapheresis, PBMCs were isolated using Ficoll-Histopaque density gradient centrifugation and then cryopreserved in the vapor phase of liquid nitrogen. Analytical flow cytometry was used to check the purity and quantity of each magnetically sorted T cell population. Each sorted fraction had its genomic DNA isolated and then quantified by UV absorbance on a Nanodrop 2000c. Concerning this clone itself: There is no known antigen for this receptor. It has no much larger one-base neighbor in the sample; base qualities were not kept.

TCR CDR3 regions were amplified from genomic DNA by multiplex PCR using the deep immunoSEQ assay. Extracted genomic DNA from each cell subset was spread evenly across all wells of several immunoSEQ 96-well plates, with each plate serving as a replicate. For sorted subsets, each replicate PCR was loaded with approximately 200 ng genomic DNA, equivalent to approximately 33,000 T cell genomes. Purified libraries were measured with a Qubit 3.0 fluorometer, size-checked on a Bioanalyzer 2100, and measured again with the KAPA Library Quantification kit. Each immunoSEQ 96-well plate was sequenced on its own single-read 150-cycle Illumina NextSeq 550 flow cell. On the study's bioinformatics: Because only junctional sequences without quality scores were contained in the immunoSEQ output, filtering matching that applied to full-length reads could not be performed. Sequences were annotated with PyIR, a Python wrapper for IgBLAST v1.9, and V/J genes and CDR3 were assigned using IMGT germline references. Reads with weak V/J assignments (E-value above 1e-6), missing CDR3, stop codons, out-of-frame junctions, or ambiguous translated residues were removed. V3J clonotypes were defined as sequences sharing an identical inferred V gene, J gene, and CDR3 amino acid sequence. Percentage overlap between repertoires was calculated by dividing the number of shared unique clonotypes by the size of the smaller repertoire. Richness of each repertoire was evaluated using RTK rarefaction, the Chao1 estimator, and Recon v2.1 estimates of unobserved clonotypes. For all TCRbeta clonotypes obtained by the gDNA method from a few donors, generation probabilities were computed with OLGA. This immuneACCESS table, as held by TCRdb, lists in-frame sequences with V and J called but not all clones. Of the missing ones, under half trace to an unresolved V gene in checked studies; the others have no known cause. V and J calls and clone size are those listed in that table; D and trimming were worked out from the DNA. The sample table contains approximately 100,000 clones; only one count was recorded for about 72% of them. The top ten constitute around 24% of the sample.

General conclusions and limits of the study: The small number of donors limited the genetic and exposure-history diversity represented. Higher generation probabilities were observed for clonotypes shared by all four sorted-subset donors than for non-shared clonotypes. Pairwise subsampling indicated that sequencing depth was expected to affect the degree of clonotype sharing among donors. Across a handful of donors, around 5.4% of naive CD4, roughly 3.4% of naive CD8, roughly 2.2% of memory CD4, and roughly 0.41% of memory CD8 clonotypes were shared. Naive subsets generally had larger estimated clonotype richness than memory subsets. Rarefaction of sorted-subset datasets indicated incomplete sequencing despite the large sequencing depth. Only blood was sampled, and tissue TCR repertoires likely differ from those in blood.

The CDR3 sequence holds 17 residues, the cysteine and phenylalanine included. Only the CDR3 part of the read is kept: 51 bases, read in frame from the first base. Looking up the germline V gene yields CDR1 MNHNS and CDR2 SASEGT. V loses 2 bases of germline sequence and J loses 6 bases, and the interval between the two ends is 19 bases. This TCR came from a woman aged 25 to 39 in good health. The chain employs TRBV6-1 and TRBJ1-4; 5 matching bases give a weak D call of TRBD1. Sequencing was done on a sample of memory CD8+ T cells sorted from blood. The cell subset or site label corresponds to: CD45RO+ cells pooled with CCR7-negative TemRA cells. CDR3 region: CASSEPRTYGADEKLFF. The DNA sequence is TGTGCCAGCAGTGAACCTAGGACATACGGGGCAGATGAAAAACTGTTTTTT.